The TCR beta chain under discussion was sequenced for a study of long-term antiretroviral therapy in people with HIV. Treatment for all HIV-infected participants took place in the United States. Germline CDR1 and CDR2: SGHTA and FQGNSA. V shed 5 bases and J 6 bases; nucleotides not matched to a gene: 6. This CDR3 is 13 amino acids long. Remarks on this clone: As yet, its antigen is unknown.

The study's findings and limits: Across all time points, the repertoire was dominated by clones that expanded before ART.

This was the immunoSEQ v3.0 assay at survey level. TCRdb's table, derived via immunoSEQ multiplex PCR, lists solely in-frame clones and lacks some. The sample lists more than 35,000 clones; approximately 86% were seen once. The clonotype comes from a woman between 18 and 30 years old with HIV. The source material was unsorted PBMCs, sampled just before starting antiretroviral therapy. The gene calls are TRBV7-2 and TRBJ1-2; TRBD1 matches 7 bases. Here the CDR3 reads CASSPDRENGYTF. CDR3 sequence (DNA): TGTGCCAGCAGCCCTGACAGGGAAAATGGCTACACCTTC.